The 28 T cell receptor beta chains presented below share a single source sample, sequenced in a study of CD8 T cells in ankylosing spondylitis. Regarding the study as a whole: Ankylosing spondylitis blood seemed to carry a telltale TCR beta motif made of roughly eight highly homologous variants.

These receptors have no identified antigens. TCRdb ran MiXCR on the 5' RACE reads and lists one entry per CDR3 protein. Among around 480,000 distinct CDR3 sequences listed, approximately 17% were seen once. Material for sequencing was blood, either unsorted or a sorted T cell fraction (not recorded which). The receptors here all came from a male donor with ankylosing spondylitis.

There are a few counts of this clonotype. This chain uses TRBV11-2 with TRBJ1-4; D remains unclear. This CDR3 contains 15 residues. Trimming cost V 5 bases and J 0 bases, with 10 bases left between them. The germline gives CDR1 SGHAT, CDR2 FQNNGV. CDR3 protein: CASSPRFATNEKLFF. CDR3 nucleotide sequence: TGTGCCAGCAGCCCCCGATTTGCAACTAATGAAAAACTGTTTTTT.

The chain uses TRBV7-2 and TRBJ1-2, with no clear D. The CDR3 has 16 amino acids. V shed 1 base and J shed 4 bases, with 16 bases lying between them. Germline V gives CDR1 SGHTA, CDR2 FQGNSA. CDR3 amino acids: CASSLDGVVRTYGYTF. The CDR3 region has the DNA TGTGCCAGCAGCTTAGATGGAGTTGTACGCACCTATGGCTACACCTTC.

This clonotype was counted between two and nine times. The chain has TRBV12-3 or TRBV12-4 and TRBJ2-1; D is perhaps TRBD2 (7 bases). The CDR3 runs 14 residues. V was cut by 7 bases and J by 8 bases, with 18 bases left in between. The CDR3 region has the DNA TGTGCCAGCACCCCGGGGGGCAGGGACCATGAGCAGTTCTTC. Protein sequence: CASTPGGRDHEQFF.

In its sample, this clonotype was seen a few times. The gene calls are TRBV6-6 and TRBJ2-1; D is uncertain. Germline V gene data show CDR1 as MNHNY and CDR2 as SVGAGI (reference sequence). V lost 5 bases, J lost 9 bases, and 14 bases lay in between. There are 13 residues in the CDR3. The CDR3 bases are TGTGCCAGCAGTCCCGCCCCGGGCGGTGAGCAGTTCTTC. Amino acids: CASSPAPGGEQFF.

The chain has TRBV5-1 and TRBJ2-2, with D perhaps TRBD1 (5 bases). Germline CDR1 and CDR2: SGHRS and YFSETQ. V lost 6 bases to trimming and J lost 0 bases, with 9 bases between them. This CDR3 comprises 14 residues. CDR3: CASKTVTNTGELFF. The DNA of the CDR3 is TGCGCCAGCAAGACAGTTACGAACACCGGGGAGCTGTTTTTT.

V usage is TRBV10-1 and J usage is TRBJ2-3; D call uncertain. Per germline, CDR1 WNHNN and CDR2 SYGVQD (reference sequence). Trimming left V 2 bases short and J 0 bases short, with 12 bases between. This CDR3 is built from 16 residues. The CDR3 nucleotides are TGCGCCAGCAGTGAGGTCTGGTCCGCTAGCACAGATACGCAGTATTTT. This gives the protein CASSEVWSASTDTQYF.

This clonotype showed up just a few times. The chain couples TRBV4-1 to TRBJ1-1; possible D gene TRBD1, 5 bases. Germline CDR1 and CDR2: MGHRA and YSYEKL. This CDR3 is built from 17 residues. V gave up 1 base and J gave up 2 bases, with 17 bases separating them. For the CDR3, the DNA is TGCGCCAGCAGCCAAGCATCAGGGAGGTTCCTAAACACTGAAGCTTTCTTT. Amino acids: CASSQASGRFLNTEAFF.

This sequence joins TRBV5-1 and TRBJ2-7; D may match TRBD1 or TRBD2 (5 bases each). The V gene's germline CDR1 is SGHRS and CDR2 YFSETQ. This CDR3 contains 14 residues. The V end lost 3 bases, the J end lost 0 bases, and 10 bases lay between the germline ends. Here the CDR3 reads CASSSPGASYEQYF. Here the CDR3 DNA reads TGCGCCAGCAGCTCCCCCGGGGCCTCCTACGAGCAGTACTTC.

This clonotype was detected a few times. The rearrangement links TRBV7-2 to TRBJ2-1, with 14 bases identical to TRBD2. Germline V lookup: CDR1 SGHTA, CDR2 FQGNSA. The CDR3 is 17 amino acids. V shed 0 bases and J 9 bases; nucleotides not matched to a gene: 7. DNA for the CDR3: TGTGCCAGCAGCTTAGCCGGTTGGACTAGCGGGAGGAGTGAGCAGTTCTTC. Translating it yields CASSLAGWTSGRSEQFF.

This clonotype was observed many times. V gene TRBV5-1 combines with J gene TRBJ2-1; 8 bases map to TRBD1. The CDR3 is 15 amino acids. Trimming at V came to 6 bases and at J to 3 bases, leaving 8 bases not matched to a gene. CDR1 is SGHRS, CDR2 YFSETQ, per germline. CDR3 in amino acids: CASMTGTGDYNEQFF. As DNA, the CDR3 is TGCGCCAGCATGACAGGGACAGGCGACTACAATGAGCAGTTCTTC.

This clonotype was counted only a few times. The CDR3 spells CASSSGQGHNEQFF. As DNA, the CDR3 is TGCGCCAGCAGCTCGGGACAGGGCCACAATGAGCAGTTCTTC. The V and J genes are TRBV5-1 and TRBJ2-1; 9 nucleotides line up with TRBD1. CDR1 and CDR2 from the germline V gene are SGHRS and YFSETQ. The ends lost 3 bases at V and 5 bases at J; junction bases unmatched: 3. This CDR3 has 14 residues.

The chain links TRBV4-2 to TRBJ2-1; maybe TRBD1 (5 bases). From germline, CDR1 is LGHNA and CDR2 YNFKEQ. Trimming took 6 bases from V and 3 from J, leaving 18 bases between them. The CDR3 extends over 16 amino acids. The CDR3 is CASSAAKGAVYNEQFF. The CDR3 DNA reads as TGTGCCAGCAGTGCTGCGAAAGGGGCAGTCTACAATGAGCAGTTCTTC.

CDR3 DNA sequence: TGTGCCTGGATGACAGGGGGCCTGAACACTGAAGCTTTCTTT. Amino acid sequence: CAWMTGGLNTEAFF. This rearrangement joins TRBV30 to TRBJ1-1; 10 nucleotides agree with TRBD1. This CDR3 contains 14 residues. V trimming: 4 bases; J trimming: 0 bases; junction bases outside the gene matches: 2. Germline V gives CDR1 GTSNPN, CDR2 SVGIG (reference sequence). Combining the CDR3 with reference TRBV30 and TRBJ1-1 gives the whole variable domain SQTIHQWPATLVQPVGSPLSLECTVEGTSNPNLYWYRQAAGRGLQLLFYSVGIGQISSEVPQNLSASRPQDRQFILSSKKLLLSDSGFYLCAWMTGGLNTEAFFGQGTRLTVV.

This clonotype was observed a few times. This chain connects TRBV6-5 to TRBJ1-2, with 9 bases aligning to TRBD1. This CDR3 is 12 amino acids long. CDR1 is MNHEY, CDR2 SVGAGI, per germline. Trimming removed 5 bases from V and 8 bases from J; junction bases left unmatched: 3. This CDR3 reads CASSRTGEGYTF. The CDR3 coding sequence is TGTGCCAGCAGTCGGACAGGGGAAGGCTACACCTTC.

This clonotype was counted only a few times. V is TRBV20-1 and J is TRBJ2-7, with a tentative D call TRBD1 (6 bases). This CDR3 has 12 residues. Trimming left V 6 bases short and J 2 bases short, with 11 bases between. From germline, CDR1 is DFQATT and CDR2 SNEGSKA (reference sequence). The CDR3 sequence: CSALDSPYEQYF. For the CDR3, the DNA is TGCAGTGCCCTGGACAGTCCCTACGAGCAGTACTTC.

This clonotype has only a few counts. Here the CDR3 omits its conserved ending phenylalanine or tryptophan, so a read error is the likely source. The V gene is TRBV12-3 or TRBV12-4, the J gene TRBJ2-1; a weak D match, TRBD1 (5 bases). The CDR3 extends over 13 amino acids. Trimming removed 3 bases from V and 6 bases from J, with 9 bases in between. The CDR3 region has the DNA TGTGCCAGCAGTTTGTTACAGGCCAATGAGCAGTTCTTG. Amino acid sequence: CASSLLQANEQFL.

This clonotype was observed a handful of times. The V gene is TRBV9, the J gene TRBJ1-2; 8 bases fit TRBD1. The CDR3 loop spans 16 amino acids. V trimming: 0 bases; J trimming: 8 bases; junction bases outside the gene matches: 12. Looked up from germline, CDR1 is SGDLS and CDR2 is YYNGEE. CDR3 DNA sequence: TGTGCCAGCAGCGTAGATGACAGGGGAACGCTATGGGGCTACACCTTC. This gives the protein CASSVDDRGTLWGYTF.

This clonotype was counted between two and nine times. The CDR3 here is CASSQKSGTAGDQPQHF. In DNA form, the CDR3 reads TGCGCCAGCAGCCAAAAATCCGGGACTGCGGGGGATCAGCCCCAGCATTTT. V usage is TRBV4-1 and J usage is TRBJ1-5; tentatively, D is TRBD1 (5 bases). Germline V gives CDR1 MGHRA, CDR2 YSYEKL. The V and J ends lost 2 bases and 5 bases respectively, with 19 bases between them. CDR3 size: 17 residues.

A few counts support this clonotype. The chain is built from TRBV12-3 or TRBV12-4 and TRBJ1-2; D is possibly TRBD1 (6 bases). The CDR3 is 12 residues long. V was clipped by 7 bases and J by 2 bases, with 8 bases between them. In DNA form, the CDR3 reads TGTGCCAGCAAGAGGGGGAACTATGGCTACACCTTC. Translated: CASKRGNYGYTF.

There are many counts of this clonotype. The rearrangement uses TRBV7-2 and TRBJ1-1; unclear D gene. The CDR3 is made up of 15 amino acids. Per the germline V gene, CDR1 is SGHTA and CDR2 is FQGNSA. V lost 2 bases to trimming and J lost 4 bases, with 14 bases between them. In nucleotides, the CDR3 is TGTGCCAGCAGCTTATACTCGGGGTCAAGCACTGAAGCTTTCTTT. It yields the protein CASSLYSGSSTEAFF.

The rearrangement uses TRBV6-1 and TRBJ1-2; D ambiguous. Germline V CDR1 and CDR2: MNHNS, SASEGT. The CDR3 contains 13 residues. V dropped 6 bases and J dropped 4 bases, with 12 bases sitting between them. The CDR3 DNA follows: TGTGCCAGCAGGGACGATTGGAGCTATGGCTACACCTTC. It specifies CASRDDWSYGYTF.

This clonotype was seen only a few times. The chain employs TRBV20-1 and TRBJ2-1; 7 nucleotides align to TRBD2. Germline V gene lookup returns CDR1 DFQATT and CDR2 SNEGSKA (reference sequence). The CDR3 covers 14 residues. After removal of 5 bases from V and 8 bases from J, the junction contained 12 bases not matched to a gene. CDR3 nucleotides: TGCAGTGCTCCCCCAGCGGGGCCGGGGCATGAGCAGTTCTTC. Its translation is CSAPPAGPGHEQFF.

This clonotype was observed a few times. The genes are TRBV9 and TRBJ1-6; the D is unclear. This CDR3 contains 15 residues. Between the trimmed V and J ends, which lost 1 base and 9 bases, there was a span of 14 bases. The V gene's germline CDR1 is SGDLS and CDR2 YYNGEE. As DNA, the CDR3 is TGTGCCAGCAGCGTATACGACGTGCCCACTTCACCCCTCCACTTT. This encodes CASSVYDVPTSPLHF.

This clonotype came up many times. The chain combines TRBV12-3 or TRBV12-4 with TRBJ1-5; 7 bases match TRBD1. The length of the CDR3 is 15 residues. J was trimmed by 3 bases and V by 7 bases; bases with no gene match: 9. The chain's CDR3 is CASTPTGRNNQPQHF. Here the CDR3 DNA reads TGTGCCAGCACCCCGACAGGGCGGAACAATCAGCCCCAGCATTTT.

This clonotype was recorded many times. The rearrangement links TRBV6-2 or TRBV6-3 to TRBJ2-7, with 7 bases matching TRBD2. Germline V gives CDR1 MNHEY, CDR2 SVGEGT. CDR3 length equals 15 residues. V trimming: 0 bases; J trimming: 3 bases; junction bases outside the gene matches: 5. The CDR3 loop is CASSYSKRGIYEQYF. Here the CDR3 DNA reads TGTGCCAGCAGTTACTCAAAGCGGGGCATCTACGAGCAGTACTTC.

The chain uses TRBV7-8 and TRBJ2-7, with a tentative D call TRBD1 (6 bases). Germline lookup yields CDR1 SGHVS and CDR2 FQNEAQ. The V and J ends lost 4 bases and 2 bases respectively, with 9 bases between them. The CDR3 runs to 13 residues. CDR3 sequence (DNA): TGTGCCAGCAGCTCATGGGACACCTACGAGCAGTACTTC. Translating gives CASSSWDTYEQYF.

This clonotype has just a few counts. The chain recombines TRBV5-5 with TRBJ2-1, with 9 bases that match TRBD1. This CDR3 comprises 17 residues. Germline-derived CDR1 and CDR2 are SGHKS and YYEKEE (reference sequence). The trim removed 4 bases at V and 4 bases at J, leaving 12 bases unmatched. This chain's CDR3 is CASSRGQGSSGYNEQFF. In DNA form, the CDR3 reads TGTGCCAGCAGCCGGGGACAGGGCTCATCTGGGTACAATGAGCAGTTCTTC.

This clonotype appeared a few times. The chain links TRBV11-2 to TRBJ2-5, with 7 bases matching TRBD1. CDR3 length: 16 amino acids. CDR1 is SGHAT and CDR2 is FQNNGV in the germline V gene. J lost 2 bases, V lost 2 bases, and 8 bases had no gene match. For the CDR3, the DNA is TGTGCCAGCAGCTTACTCTGGGGCAGGGGGCAAGAGACCCAGTACTTC. Translation gives CASSLLWGRGQETQYF.